These T cell receptor beta chains were read from a single sample in a study of blood T cells in healthy people across ages. Each CDR3 protein is one row after TCRdb ran MiXCR on the 5' RACE reads. The sample lists some 710,000 distinct CDR3 sequences, 46% occurring once. Sequenced: blood. Receptors originate from a man older than 75 in good health. The CDR3 runs from the conserved cysteine through the conserved F or W. A D gene is named only where the DNA matches it firmly. Size tells how often a clone was seen (once, few, many) or the class of an expanded clone, and some rows leave it out.

j_gene | abundance | v_gene | d_gene | CDR3nt | CDR3aa
TRBJ1-1 | few | TRBV28 | . | TGTGCCAGCAATAAATTACGGGTGAACACTGAAGCTTTCTTT | CASNKLRVNTEAFF
TRBJ2-3 | . | TRBV27 | . | TGTGCCAGCAGATTGGAAGGTAGCGGAACGCAGTATTTT | CASRLEGSGTQYF
TRBJ1-1 | . | TRBV29-1 | TRBD1 | TGCAGCGTTGAAGGTACTACAGGGGCCACTGAAGCTTTCTTT | CSVEGTTGATEAFF
TRBJ2-3 | . | TRBV21-1 | . | TGTGCCAGCAGCGCGGGACTAGCGGATAGCACAGATACGCAGTATTTT | CASSAGLADSTDTQYF
TRBJ1-2 | . | TRBV18 | . | TGTGCCAGCTCACCAGTTTCCCAGGGCGAAAGTGGCTACACCTTC | CASSPVSQGESGYTF
TRBJ2-5 | . | TRBV20-1 | . | TGCAGTGCTAGAGAGGTTGGGTACCAAGAGACCCAGTACTTC | CSAREVGYQETQYF
TRBJ2-5 | . | TRBV7-2 | TRBD2 | TGTGCCAGCAGCTTAGTAGAAGTTCTAGCGGAGCAAGAGACCCAGTACTTC | CASSLVEVLAEQETQYF
TRBJ2-2 | . | TRBV11-2 | TRBD2 | TGTGCCAGCAGCAGCGAAAGCGGGAGGGCCACCGGGGAGCTGTTTTTT | CASSSESGRATGELFF
TRBJ1-1 | few | TRBV5-6 | . | TGTGCCAGCAGCTTGGGAGGTATAAGGAGCGCAAACACTGAAGCTTTCTTT | CASSLGGIRSANTEAFF
TRBJ2-7 | . | TRBV7-3 | . | TGTGCCAGCAGCGACGGCATTACCTACGAGCAGTACTTC | CASSDGITYEQYF
TRBJ2-1 | . | TRBV7-2 | TRBD2 | TGTGCCAGCAGCTCCGGGACTAGCGGAGTCTACAATGAGCAGTTCTTC | CASSSGTSGVYNEQFF
TRBJ2-3 | once | TRBV7-2 | . | TGTGCCAGCAGCTACGTACTAGTGACTAGCACAGATACGCAGTATTTT | CASSYVLVTSTDTQYF
TRBJ2-3 | . | TRBV20-1 | . | TGCAGTGCTAGAGATCAGCGGGCGGGTGGGGCAGATACGCAGTATTTT | CSARDQRAGGADTQYF
TRBJ2-7 | few | TRBV5-1 | . | TGCGCCAGCAGCTTGGGTGGGGACCGACTATCAACCTACGAGCAGTACTTC | CASSLGGDRLSTYEQYF
TRBJ2-7 | . | TRBV20-1 | . | TGCAGTGCTTGCGGGACAGTTTACGAGCAGTACTTC | CSACGTVYEQYF
TRBJ2-4 | few | TRBV5-1 | TRBD2 | TGCGCCAGCAGCTTGGGGCTAGCGGGAAACATTCAGTACTTC | CASSLGLAGNIQYF
TRBJ2-5 | many | TRBV7-9 | . | TGTGCCAGCAGCTCCTCGATCTGGGAGACCCAGTACTTC | CASSSSIWETQYF
TRBJ1-1 | . | TRBV10-3 | TRBD1 | TGTGCCATCAGGTCCCCTACAGGGGCCCAAATTGAAGCTTTCTTT | CAIRSPTGAQIEAFF
TRBJ2-1 | many | TRBV20-1 | . | TGCAGTGCTATCGGCCCCGGGCGGGCTTACAATGAGCAGTTCTTC | CSAIGPGRAYNEQFF
TRBJ1-6 | few | TRBV4-3 | . | TGCGCCAGCAGCCAAGCCTCAGTTTCACCCCTCCACTTT | CASSQASVSPLHF
TRBJ1-3 | . | TRBV7-2 | TRBD1 | TGTGCCAGCAGCTGGGACAGGGCAGCTGGAAACACCATATATTTT | CASSWDRAAGNTIYF
TRBJ2-7 | few | TRBV6-5 | TRBD1 | TGTGCCAGCAGTCGTCCGGGACAGGGTAACTACGAGCAGTACTTC | CASSRPGQGNYEQYF
TRBJ2-5 | few | TRBV4-2 | . | TGTGCCAGCAGCCAAGATAAGGGTGGTGAGACCCAGTACTTC | CASSQDKGGETQYF
TRBJ2-3 | . | TRBV11-2 | . | TGTGCCAGCAGCTTTGGTGGATCCGGGGGGCACACAGATACGCAGTATTTT | CASSFGGSGGHTDTQYF
TRBJ2-7 | . | TRBV7-2 | . | TGTGCCAGCAGTTTGAGCCCCGGGGCGTACTCCTACGAGCAGTACTTC | CASSLSPGAYSYEQYF
TRBJ1-5 | few | TRBV12-3/TRBV12-4 | . | TGTGCCAGCAGTCCCCGTGAGGGGACGGGTAATCAGCCCCAGCATTTT | CASSPREGTGNQPQHF
TRBJ1-1 | few | TRBV7-2 | TRBD1 | TGTGCCAGCATCCGGACAGGGGGCTTCACTGAAGCTTTCTTT | CASIRTGGFTEAFF
TRBJ1-1 | . | TRBV6-5 | . | TGTGCCAGCAGACGAGAAAGTGAAGCTTTCTTT | CASRRESEAFF
TRBJ1-2 | . | TRBV4-2 | TRBD1 | TGTGCCAGCAGCCAAGATGAAGGGGGCGCTAACTATGGCTACACCTTC | CASSQDEGGANYGYTF
TRBJ1-5 | few | TRBV2 | . | TGTGCCAGCAGTGAGGGAATTTCGGGGGCGCAGCCCCAGCATTTT | CASSEGISGAQPQHF
TRBJ2-1 | few | TRBV12-3/TRBV12-4 | . | TGTGCCAGCAGTCGGATCGTCGGCGAGCAGTTCTTC | CASSRIVGEQFF
TRBJ2-1 | . | TRBV5-1 | . | TGCGCCAGCAGCTCGGACGGAGTTTGGGGTTACAATGAGCAGTTCTTC | CASSSDGVWGYNEQFF
TRBJ2-2 | . | TRBV7-6 | . | TGTGCCAGCAGCTTAGGAAGGGGCGGGGAGCTGTTTTTT | CASSLGRGGELFF
TRBJ2-3 | few | TRBV7-2 | TRBD2 | TGTGCCAGCAGAAAGGGACTAGCGGGAGGCACCCTCATCACAGATACGCAGTATTTT | CASRKGLAGGTLITDTQYF
TRBJ2-5 | few | TRBV7-9 | . | TGTGCCAGCAGCTTTTCCAGCGGCGTCGGGAATGAGCAGTACTTC | CASSFSSGVGNEQYF
TRBJ2-1 | . | TRBV20-1 | TRBD2 | TGCGGTGCTAGAGAGACTAGCGGGAGGTCCTACAATGAGCAGTTCTTC | CGARETSGRSYNEQFF
TRBJ1-1 | . | TRBV29-1 | . | TGCAGCGTTGAAGAAAGGACAACTGAAGCTTTCTTT | CSVEERTTEAFF
TRBJ2-7 | . | TRBV20-1 | . | TGCAGTGCTAGAGGATCGTGGGCCGCGGACGAGCAGTACTTC | CSARGSWAADEQYF
TRBJ2-1 | . | TRBV2 | TRBD2 | TGTGCCAGCAGTGAAGCGACTACCGGGACTAGCGGGAGGGCCAGGCAGTTCTTC | CASSEATTGTSGRARQFF
TRBJ2-7 | . | TRBV12-3/TRBV12-4 | TRBD2 | TGTGCCAGCAGCCCTAGCGGGAGAGCTGCATACGAGCAGTACTTC | CASSPSGRAAYEQYF
TRBJ2-7 | . | TRBV7-2 | TRBD2 | TGTGCCAGCAGCTTAGCAAGGGGACTAGCGGGGTTCTACGAGCAGTACTTC | CASSLARGLAGFYEQYF
TRBJ2-3 | few | TRBV7-9 | . | TGTGCCAGCAGCTACGGTGACAGGGAGGCAGATACGCAGTATTTT | CASSYGDREADTQYF
TRBJ2-4 | many | TRBV20-1 | . | TGCAGTGCTAGCCCCGCAACCAAAAACATTCAGTACTTC | CSASPATKNIQYF
TRBJ2-4 | . | TRBV21-1 | . | TGTGCCAGCATCAACTTCCGGGATACCAAAAACATTCAGTACTTC | CASINFRDTKNIQYF
TRBJ1-6 | . | TRBV7-2 | TRBD1 | TGTGCCAGCAGCCCCAGGACAGGAGCGGATTCACCCCTCCACTTT | CASSPRTGADSPLHF